The 25 T cell receptor beta chains reported below all come from one sample, sequenced in a study of blood T cell repertoires in COVID-19. Sequencing used immunoSEQ multiplex PCR; TCRdb keeps in-frame clones, though not all of them. Seen here are approximately 160,000 clones, more than 75% observed once, and the top ten hold over 15%. Source material: peripheral blood. Every receptor here comes from a man between 60 and 75 years old with active or convalescent COVID-19.

The CDR3 DNA reads TGTGCCAGTAGTTTAGGGGACAGGACTACCTACGAGCAGTACTTC. It translates to CASSLGDRTTYEQYF. The chain recombines TRBV19 with TRBJ2-7, with 8 bases lining up with TRBD1. The V segment lost 5 bases and the J segment 2 bases; nucleotides outside the gene matches: 8. The CDR3 loop spans 15 amino acids. CDR1 is LNHDA and CDR2 is SQIVND in the germline V gene (reference sequence).

The rearrangement links TRBV7-9 to TRBJ1-2, with 9 positions matching TRBD1. Germline-derived CDR1 and CDR2 are SEHNR and FQNEAQ (reference sequence). Unmatched junction bases numbered 15, after V lost 6 bases and J lost 4 bases. The CDR3 consists of 17 residues. The CDR3, as DNA: TGTGCCAGCAGTCTTAAATACAGGGGGCGAAGAGGCTATGGCTACACCTTC. Translating gives CASSLKYRGRRGYGYTF.

This clone was detected only a few times. This chain connects TRBV3-1 (or the pseudogene TRBV3-2) to TRBJ1-1; D may be TRBD1 (6 bases). The CDR3 is made up of 13 amino acids. V dropped 4 bases and J dropped 3 bases, with 9 bases sitting between them. Germline V gives CDR1 LGHDT, CDR2 YNNKEL (reference sequence). The CDR3 sequence is CASSRGGDTEAFF. In nucleotides, the CDR3 is TGTGCCAGCAGCCGGGGGGGCGACACTGAAGCTTTCTTT.

The chain employs TRBV7-9 and TRBJ1-5; 10 nucleotides align to TRBD1. From germline, CDR1 is SEHNR and CDR2 FQNEAQ (reference sequence). With 5 bases clipped from V and 3 bases from J, the junction kept 7 bases outside the gene matches. The CDR3 consists of 16 residues. The CDR3: CASSPGQGVFNQPQHF. CDR3 nucleotide sequence: TGTGCCAGCAGCCCCGGACAGGGGGTTTTCAATCAGCCCCAGCATTTT.

V usage is TRBV4-2 and J usage is TRBJ2-7; 8 bases line up with TRBD2. The length of the CDR3 is 17 residues. Per germline, CDR1 LGHNA and CDR2 YNFKEQ. V lost 0 bases and J lost 1; bases outside the gene matches: 8. The CDR3 DNA follows: TGTGCCAGCAGCCAAGAGGGAGTAGCGGGGCCTTCCTACGAGCAGTACTTC. It yields the protein CASSQEGVAGPSYEQYF.

The chain is built from TRBV12-3 or TRBV12-4 and TRBJ1-2; a possible D gene is TRBD1 (5 bases). The CDR3 extends over 12 amino acids. Trimming took 5 bases from V and 6 from J, leaving 10 bases between them. For the CDR3, the DNA is TGTGCCAGCAGTCGTCGGGGGGATGGCTACACCTTC. Translation: CASSRRGDGYTF.

The chain is built from TRBV15 and TRBJ1-2; D remains ambiguous. The CDR3 spans 14 residues. Germline V lookup: CDR1 LNHNV, CDR2 YYDKDF (reference sequence). With 5 bases removed from V and 8 bases from J, the gap between germline ends came to 18 bases. The CDR3 DNA sequence: TGTGCCACCAGCGCACTCCAGGTAGGCCGCGGCTACACCTTC. This codes for CATSALQVGRGYTF.

The chain carries TRBV4-1 and TRBJ2-2; 12 nucleotides match TRBD2. The trim removed 4 bases at V and 6 bases at J, leaving 6 bases unmatched. The CDR3 loop spans 16 amino acids. Germline lookup yields CDR1 MGHRA and CDR2 YSYEKL. The CDR3 DNA reads TGCGCCAGCAGCCTTTCTAGCGGGGGGGCGGCCGGGGAGCTGTTTTTT. Protein product: CASSLSSGGAAGELFF.

J is TRBJ2-5 and V is TRBV5-1; D perhaps matches TRBD1 (6 bases). This CDR3 is built from 16 residues. Germline assignment: CDR1 SGHRS and CDR2 YFSETQ. Between the trimmed V and J ends, which lost 2 bases and 5 bases, there was a span of 19 bases. The CDR3 sequence is CASSFAEQGRRETQYF. The CDR3 nucleotides read TGCGCCAGCAGCTTCGCCGAACAGGGACGTCGGGAGACCCAGTACTTC. The full variable domain, completed using reference TRBV5-1 and TRBJ2-5, is KAGVTQTPRYLIKTRGQQVTLSCSPISGHRSVSWYQQTPGQGLQFLFEYFSETQRNKGNFPGRFSGRQFSNSRSEMNVSTLELGDSALYLCASSFAEQGRRETQYFGPGTRLLVL.

V is TRBV5-1 and J is TRBJ1-4, with 9 bases aligning to TRBD1. Germline-derived CDR1 and CDR2 are SGHRS and YFSETQ. The CDR3 loop spans 18 amino acids. Germline trimming cut 4 bases from V and 8 bases from J; bases unmatched to any gene: 18. The CDR3 region has the DNA TGCGCCAGCAGCCCTGGGGGACCACAGGGGGCGACAAGGGAAAAACTGTTTTTT. This sequence encodes CASSPGGPQGATREKLFF.

The chain recombines TRBV28 with TRBJ1-3, with 9 bases fitting TRBD1. Germline V gene sequence: CDR1 MDHEN, CDR2 SYDVKM. The CDR3 covers 22 residues. The J segment lost 7 bases and the V segment lost 1 base, leaving 26 bases of the junction unmatched. Here the CDR3 DNA reads TGTGCCAGCAGTTTATTAGGTCTTTCTGTCGTGGGACAGGGCACCTTCGCCAACACCATATATTTT. It codes for CASSLLGLSVVGQGTFANTIYF.

As to this clone: Distinct nucleotide sequences in the sample also encode this CDR3. This chain connects TRBV7-2 to TRBJ2-1, with D possibly TRBD2 on 6 matching bases. CDR1 and CDR2 (germline): SGHTA, FQGNSA. The CDR3 runs 15 residues. V gave up 0 bases and J gave up 4 bases, with 10 bases separating them. Here the CDR3 DNA reads TGTGCCAGCAGCTTAGCGGGGGGACTGTACAATGAGCAGTTCTTC. As protein: CASSLAGGLYNEQFF. The variable domain in full, with the rest retrieved from reference TRBV7-2 and TRBJ2-1, is GAGVSQSPSNKVTEKGKDVELRCDPISGHTALYWYRQSLGQGLEFLIYFQGNSAPDKSGLPSDRFSAERTGGSVSTLTIQRTQQEDSAVYLCASSLAGGLYNEQFFGPGTRLTVL.

Comments on this clone: A read error is possible here, since a much larger clone lies one base away. The V gene is TRBV2, the J gene TRBJ1-5, with TRBD1 identical over 9 bases. With 8 bases clipped from V and 4 bases from J, the junction kept 3 bases outside the gene matches. The V gene's germline CDR1 is SNHLY and CDR2 FYNNEI. This CDR3 comprises 13 residues. CDR3 protein: CASGGQGNQPQHF. The CDR3 DNA is TGTGCCAGCGGAGGACAGGGGAATCAGCCCCAGCATTTT.

The V gene is TRBV30, the J gene TRBJ2-2; the D is unclear. The V end lost 3 bases, the J end lost 5 bases, and 7 bases lay between the germline ends. The CDR3 is 12 amino acids. Looked up from germline, CDR1 is GTSNPN and CDR2 is SVGIG (reference sequence). The CDR3 DNA reads as TGTGCCTGGAGGCTGGAGACCGGGGAGCTGTTTTTT. Translated, it gives CAWRLETGELFF. Full variable domain (outside the CDR3, taken from reference TRBV30 and TRBJ2-2): SQTIHQWPATLVQPVGSPLSLECTVEGTSNPNLYWYRQAAGRGLQLLFYSVGIGQISSEVPQNLSASRPQDRQFILSSKKLLLSDSGFYLCAWRLETGELFFGEGSRLTVL.

This clone was recorded once. The chain uses TRBV14 and TRBJ1-1; D ambiguous. Germline loops: CDR1 SGHDN, CDR2 FVKESK. V shed 1 base and J shed 5 bases, with 8 bases lying between them. The CDR3 loop spans 13 amino acids. CDR3: CASSQGLVTEAFF. The CDR3 coding sequence is TGTGCCAGCAGCCAAGGATTAGTGACTGAAGCTTTCTTT.

The count of this clone is one. The chain couples TRBV2 to TRBJ2-5; D gene unclear. Germline lookup yields CDR1 SNHLY and CDR2 FYNNEI. V shed 4 bases and J shed 0 bases, with 6 bases lying between them. The CDR3 consists of 13 residues. The CDR3 loop is CASSAGYQETQYF. Written as DNA, the CDR3 is TGTGCCAGCAGTGCGGGTTACCAAGAGACCCAGTACTTC. The full variable domain, with the rest looked up from reference TRBV2 and TRBJ2-5, is EPEVTQTPSHQVTQMGQEVILRCVPISNHLYFYWYRQILGQKVEFLVSFYNNEISEKSEIFDDQFSVERPDGSNFTLKIRSTKLEDSAMYFCASSAGYQETQYFGPGTRLLVL.

This clone appeared many times. The chain uses TRBV7-8 and TRBJ2-1; 8 positions match TRBD2. CDR1 is SGHVS and CDR2 is FQNEAQ in the germline V gene. This CDR3 comprises 16 residues. V gave up 2 bases and J gave up 3 bases; unmatched junction bases: 6. The CDR3 reads CASSLSTGGFYNEQFF. DNA of the CDR3: TGTGCCAGCAGCTTATCAACGGGGGGGTTCTACAATGAGCAGTTCTTC. The full variable domain, its missing parts supplied by reference TRBV7-8 and TRBJ2-1, is GAGVSQSPRYKVAKRGQDVALRCDPISGHVSLFWYQQALGQGPEFLTYFQNEAQLDKSGLPSDRFFAERPEGSVSTLKIQRTQQEDSAVYLCASSLSTGGFYNEQFFGPGTRLTVL.

This chain connects TRBV29-1 to TRBJ1-3; 8 bases agree with TRBD1. V shed 6 bases, J shed 0 bases, and the junction held 1 base outside the gene matches. The length of the CDR3 is 13 residues. CDR1 SQVTM and CDR2 ANQGSEA come from the germline V gene. In nucleotides, the CDR3 is TGCAGCGTAGGGACAGGCTCTGGAAACACCATATATTTT. Protein sequence: CSVGTGSGNTIYF.

V gene TRBV10-1 combines with J gene TRBJ1-1; no definite D call. Trimming took off 6 bases at V and 1 base at J, with 12 bases between the two ends. The CDR3 is 14 residues long. CDR1 WNHNN and CDR2 SYGVQD come from the germline V gene (reference sequence). CDR3 DNA sequence: TGCGCCAGCAGCGACCCGGGAAAGAACACTGAAGCTTTCTTT. This encodes CASSDPGKNTEAFF.

The J gene is TRBJ1-2, the V gene TRBV6-5, with D tentatively TRBD1 (6 bases). The V end was cut by 7 bases, the J end by 7 bases, with 13 bases between. There are 12 residues in the CDR3. From germline, CDR1 is MNHEY and CDR2 SVGAGI. The CDR3: CASTTGFTGYTF. The CDR3 DNA follows: TGTGCCAGCACCACAGGGTTTACTGGCTACACCTTC.

V and J are TRBV5-1 and TRBJ1-5, with 10 bases identical to TRBD1. This CDR3 has 16 amino acids. CDR1 SGHRS and CDR2 YFSETQ come from the germline V gene. The J segment lost 3 bases and the V segment lost 1 base, leaving 4 bases of the junction unmatched. For the CDR3, the DNA is TGCGCCAGCAGCTTGACGGGGACAGGGGCCAATCAGCCCCAGCATTTT. Residues: CASSLTGTGANQPQHF.

The chain couples TRBV11-2 to TRBJ2-5, with D possibly TRBD2 on 5 matching bases. Per the germline V gene, CDR1 is SGHAT and CDR2 is FQNNGV. This CDR3 spans 16 amino acids. Trimming stripped 2 bases from V and 2 bases from J, with 15 bases between. The CDR3 loop reads CASSLQDQTGQETQYF. CDR3 sequence (DNA): TGTGCCAGCAGCTTACAGGACCAAACGGGGCAAGAGACCCAGTACTTC.

Points on this clone: One junction end disagrees with the germline gene, perhaps due to a read error. The rearrangement joins TRBV11-2 to TRBJ1-4; TRBD1 agrees at 9 bases. Germline V gives CDR1 SGHAT, CDR2 FQNNGV. This CDR3 has 16 residues. The CDR3: CASSIDRGLSNEKLFF. In nucleotides, the CDR3 is TGTGCCAGCAGCATAGACAGGGGGTTGTCTAATGAAAAACTGTTTTTT.

The J gene is TRBJ2-3, the V gene TRBV5-1; 7 bases agree with TRBD2. The ends lost 1 base at V and 10 bases at J; junction bases unmatched: 12. The CDR3 is made up of 15 amino acids. Germline assignment: CDR1 SGHRS and CDR2 YFSETQ. CDR3 sequence reads: CASSLSTGVGRAQYF. In DNA form, the CDR3 reads TGCGCCAGCAGCTTGTCAACTGGGGTTGGGAGGGCGCAGTATTTT. The full variable domain, its missing parts supplied by reference TRBV5-1 and TRBJ2-3, is KAGVTQTPRYLIKTRGQQVTLSCSPISGHRSVSWYQQTPGQGLQFLFEYFSETQRNKGNFPGRFSGRQFSNSRSEMNVSTLELGDSALYLCASSLSTGVGRAQYFGPGTRLTVL.

This chain connects TRBV28 to TRBJ1-6; TRBD1 agrees at 8 bases. The CDR3 spans 15 residues. Germline V CDR1 and CDR2: MDHEN, SYDVKM. Trimming at V came to 6 bases and at J to 8 bases, leaving 9 bases not matched to a gene. CDR3 loop: CASRPTGGVYSPLHF. CDR3 DNA: TGTGCCAGCAGGCCCACAGGGGGGGTTTATTCACCCCTCCACTTT.